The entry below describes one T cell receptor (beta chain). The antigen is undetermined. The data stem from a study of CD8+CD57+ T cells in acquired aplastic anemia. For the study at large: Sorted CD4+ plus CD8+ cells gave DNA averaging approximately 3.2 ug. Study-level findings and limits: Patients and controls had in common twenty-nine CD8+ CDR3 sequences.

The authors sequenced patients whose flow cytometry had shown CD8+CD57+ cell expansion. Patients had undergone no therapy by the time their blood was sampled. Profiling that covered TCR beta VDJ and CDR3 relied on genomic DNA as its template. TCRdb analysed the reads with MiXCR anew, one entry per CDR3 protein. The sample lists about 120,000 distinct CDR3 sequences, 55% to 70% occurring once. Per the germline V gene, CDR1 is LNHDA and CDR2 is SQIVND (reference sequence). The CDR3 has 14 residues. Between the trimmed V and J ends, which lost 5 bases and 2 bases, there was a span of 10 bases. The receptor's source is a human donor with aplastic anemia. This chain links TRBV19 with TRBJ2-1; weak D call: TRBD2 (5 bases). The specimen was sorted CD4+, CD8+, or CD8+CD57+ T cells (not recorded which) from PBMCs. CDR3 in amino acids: CASSVEGTYNEQFF. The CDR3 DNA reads TGTGCCAGTAGTGTCGAGGGAACCTACAATGAGCAGTTCTTC. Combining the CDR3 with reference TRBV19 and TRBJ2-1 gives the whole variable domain DGGITQSPKYLFRKEGQNVTLSCEQNLNHDAMYWYRQDPGQGLRLIYYSQIVNDFQKGDIAEGYSVSREKKESFPLTVTSAQKNPTAFYLCASSVEGTYNEQFFGPGTRLTVL.